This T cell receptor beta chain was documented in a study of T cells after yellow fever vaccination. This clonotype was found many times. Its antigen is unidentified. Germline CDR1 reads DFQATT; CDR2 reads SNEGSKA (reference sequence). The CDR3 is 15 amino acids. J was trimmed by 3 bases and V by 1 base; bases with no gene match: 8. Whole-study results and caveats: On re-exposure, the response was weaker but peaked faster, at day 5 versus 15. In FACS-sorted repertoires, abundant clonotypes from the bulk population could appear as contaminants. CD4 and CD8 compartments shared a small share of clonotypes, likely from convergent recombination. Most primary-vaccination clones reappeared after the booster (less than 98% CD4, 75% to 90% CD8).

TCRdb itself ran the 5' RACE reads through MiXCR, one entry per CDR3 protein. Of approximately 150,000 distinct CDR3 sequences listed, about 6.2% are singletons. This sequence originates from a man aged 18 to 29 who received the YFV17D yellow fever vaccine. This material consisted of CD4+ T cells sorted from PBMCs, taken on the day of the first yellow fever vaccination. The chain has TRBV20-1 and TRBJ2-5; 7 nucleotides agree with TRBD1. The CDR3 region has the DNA TGCAGTGCTAGAGGGAGGACAGGACGTGAAGAGACCCAGTACTTC. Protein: CSARGRTGREETQYF.